A single T cell receptor (beta chain) is shown here with its context. Antigen specificity is unknown. The length of the CDR3 is 14 residues. The germline gives CDR1 PRHDT, CDR2 FYEKMQ (reference sequence). V was shortened by 3 bases and J by 2 bases, with 10 bases between the two germline ends. Generated by immunoSEQ multiplex PCR, the TCRdb table keeps only in-frame clones and is missing some. The sample includes tens of thousands of clones, approximately 74% of them seen just once. Antigen-specific CD4+ T cells were expanded (with viral peptide pools) by the ViraFEST assay ahead of sequencing. When ten to eleven days of culture had elapsed, CD4+ T cells were isolated. This record comes from a study of vaccination effects on CD4 cells after COVID-19.

The TCR originated in a human donor who received a COVID-19 vaccine. The rearrangement uses TRBV13 and TRBJ1-2, with D maybe TRBD1 (5 bases). The input for sequencing was CD4+ T cells from PBMCs cultured with HCoV-229E spike peptides, taken before COVID-19 vaccination. The CDR3 reads CASSLGSGNYGYTF. CDR3 coding DNA: TGTGCCAGCAGCTTGGGTTCAGGGAACTATGGCTACACCTTC.